Listed below are T cell receptor beta chains from one sample, sequenced in a study of CD8 T cells in Susac syndrome. TCRdb processed the immunoSEQ multiplex PCR reads anew with MiXCR; each CDR3 protein has one entry. The sample has roughly 150,000 distinct CDR3 sequences; approximately 90% are singletons. Material for sequencing was CD4+ T cells from PBMCs. Receptor source: a human donor in good health. The conserved cysteine and the conserved F or W are not part of the CDR3 here. D genes are given only for firm matches.

V: TRBV6-1; D: -; J: TRBJ1-5; CDR3: AAKMGSNQPQH
V: TRBV10-3; D: TRBD1; J: TRBJ1-1; CDR3: AISEQAGGLTEAF
V: TRBV20-1; D: -; J: TRBJ2-2; CDR3: SASLGWELF
V: TRBV5-1; D: -; J: TRBJ2-5; CDR3: ASSLQGGETQY
V: TRBV19; D: -; J: TRBJ1-1; CDR3: ASSLGYELTEAF
V: TRBV20-1; D: TRBD1; J: TRBJ2-1; CDR3: SASGDRVNNEQF
V: TRBV9; D: TRBD2; J: TRBJ2-3; CDR3: PTPGGREDTQY
V: TRBV2; D: -; J: TRBJ2-4; CDR3: ASSESVAKNIQY
V: TRBV11-2; D: TRBD2; J: TRBJ2-2; CDR3: AVREGWGTGELF
V: TRBV7-9; D: -; J: TRBJ1-4; CDR3: ASSGQTNEKLF
V: TRBV7-9; D: TRBD1; J: TRBJ2-4; CDR3: ASSSQGARGDIQY
V: TRBV6-2/TRBV6-3; D: -; J: TRBJ2-1; CDR3: ASSYLGLGYNEQF
V: TRBV2; D: TRBD1; J: TRBJ1-2; CDR3: ASSEGQGILRGYT
V: TRBV28; D: -; J: TRBJ1-1; CDR3: ASSLSDTEAF
V: TRBV7-2; D: -; J: TRBJ1-1; CDR3: ASSLYPSGTVNTEAF
V: TRBV28; D: -; J: TRBJ1-2; CDR3: ASSLAHADGYT
V: TRBV7-3; D: TRBD2; J: TRBJ2-3; CDR3: ASSLKGLADTTDTQY
V: TRBV11-2; D: -; J: TRBJ2-7; CDR3: ASSLEGNSEQY
V: TRBV7-8; D: TRBD1; J: TRBJ2-5; CDR3: ASSERPGTVQETQY
V: TRBV12-5; D: -; J: TRBJ1-2; CDR3: ASGFRTGYGYT
V: TRBV3-1; D: -; J: TRBJ2-7; CDR3: ASSLHGLTEQY
V: TRBV7-2; D: TRBD1; J: TRBJ2-1; CDR3: ASRWDRDRDNEQF
V: TRBV7-3; D: TRBD2; J: TRBJ2-1; CDR3: ASSFRGRASLNEQF
V: TRBV7-9; D: -; J: TRBJ1-6; CDR3: ASRGVYNSPLH
V: TRBV2; D: TRBD1; J: TRBJ2-5; CDR3: ASSVQGADETQY
V: TRBV5-6; D: -; J: TRBJ1-1; CDR3: ASSSGQAGTEAF
V: TRBV5-1; D: -; J: TRBJ1-1; CDR3: ASSLFRLNTEAF
V: TRBV7-8; D: -; J: TRBJ1-1; CDR3: ASSLQMNTEVF
V: TRBV7-2; D: -; J: TRBJ1-3; CDR3: ASSPQSGSGNTIY
V: TRBV5-4; D: TRBD1; J: TRBJ1-1; CDR3: ASSRDRANTEAF
V: TRBV2; D: -; J: TRBJ2-6; CDR3: ASSELGAKGANVLT
V: TRBV3-1; D: TRBD2; J: TRBJ2-1; CDR3: ASSQASGYYNEQF
V: TRBV6-1; D: TRBD2; J: TRBJ2-3; CDR3: ATSPTSGSGNTQY
V: TRBV19; D: -; J: TRBJ1-3; CDR3: ASSTNSERRGTIY
V: TRBV5-1; D: -; J: TRBJ1-1; CDR3: ASNRLPADTEAF
V: TRBV7-9; D: TRBD1; J: TRBJ1-2; CDR3: ASSLLDRGGYGYT
V: TRBV29-1; D: -; J: TRBJ1-2; CDR3: SVRSGTTNYGYT
V: TRBV30; D: -; J: TRBJ2-7; CDR3: AWNRQASYEQY
V: TRBV20-1; D: -; J: TRBJ2-5; CDR3: SARVAQETQY
V: TRBV5-1; D: TRBD1; J: TRBJ1-1; CDR3: ASSPTGGRNTEAF
V: TRBV12-3/TRBV12-4; D: TRBD1; J: TRBJ2-7; CDR3: ASSLGQGSPYEQY
V: TRBV7-2; D: TRBD1; J: TRBJ2-7; CDR3: ASSSGQGLYEQY
V: TRBV5-8; D: -; J: TRBJ2-5; CDR3: ASSLERGGKETQY
V: TRBV5-1; D: TRBD2; J: TRBJ2-3; CDR3: ASSWGLAVLTDTQY
V: TRBV6-5; D: -; J: TRBJ2-2; CDR3: ASSYQPNTGELF
V: TRBV18; D: -; J: TRBJ2-1; CDR3: ASSPGTKYNEQF
V: TRBV10-1; D: -; J: TRBJ2-3; CDR3: ASSETLQGSADTQY
V: TRBV27; D: -; J: TRBJ1-1; CDR3: ASSSQENTEAF
V: TRBV20-1; D: TRBD2; J: TRBJ2-1; CDR3: SARSGGPGNEQF
V: TRBV3-1; D: TRBD2; J: TRBJ2-1; CDR3: ASRRLAGYEQF
V: TRBV3-1; D: -; J: TRBJ2-2; CDR3: ASSQYTGELF
V: TRBV28; D: TRBD1; J: TRBJ1-4; CDR3: ASTLTGGSEKLF
V: TRBV19; D: -; J: TRBJ1-2; CDR3: ASRMGATNYGYT
V: TRBV20-1; D: TRBD2; J: TRBJ2-5; CDR3: SARDLASGIWETQY
V: TRBV30; D: -; J: TRBJ1-2; CDR3: AWSVMSGGGGYT
V: TRBV5-6; D: -; J: TRBJ2-3; CDR3: ASSQGLVGTDTQY
V: TRBV7-8; D: -; J: TRBJ2-7; CDR3: ASSLSELYEQY
V: TRBV7-9; D: -; J: TRBJ2-2; CDR3: ASSPRNTGELF
V: TRBV5-1; D: TRBD1; J: TRBJ1-2; CDR3: ASSLDSQGHYGYT